This T cell receptor (beta chain) was documented in a study of shared clonotypes between healthy human individuals. Study results and limitations: Non-shared clonotypes had lower generation probabilities than those shared by all four donors.

Remarks on this clone: Its antigen is not identified.

Produced via immunoSEQ multiplex PCR; TCRdb's table is partial and in-frame only. The sample includes roughly 2 million clones, roughly 95% seen only once; the top ten take under 0.15%. The CDR3 is 17 residues long. The germline gives CDR1 GTSNPN, CDR2 SVGIG (reference sequence). The trim removed 0 bases at V and 3 bases at J, leaving 8 bases unmatched. The sequence was obtained from a man in his late teens or twenties in good health. The sequencing input was naive CD4+ T cells sorted from blood. The sample's subset: CD45RA+ positively selected. The gene calls are TRBV30 and TRBJ2-2; TRBD2 matches 9 bases. This CDR3 is CAWSVLGGRADTGELFF. Written as DNA, the CDR3 is TGTGCCTGGAGTGTACTTGGCGGGAGGGCCGACACCGGGGAGCTGTTTTTT.